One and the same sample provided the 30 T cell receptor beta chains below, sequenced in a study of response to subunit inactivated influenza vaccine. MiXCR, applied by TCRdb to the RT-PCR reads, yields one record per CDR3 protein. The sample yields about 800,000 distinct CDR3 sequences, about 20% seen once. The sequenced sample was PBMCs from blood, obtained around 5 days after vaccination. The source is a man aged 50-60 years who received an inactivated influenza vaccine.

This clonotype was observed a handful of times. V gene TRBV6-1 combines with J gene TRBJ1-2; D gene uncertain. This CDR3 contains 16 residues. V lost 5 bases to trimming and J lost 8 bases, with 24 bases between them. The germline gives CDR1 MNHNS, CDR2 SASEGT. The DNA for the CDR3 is TGTGCCAGCAGTCAACACGGTAGCAAGGATATACGCGGCTACACCTTC. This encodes CASSQHGSKDIRGYTF.

The CDR3 here is CSARVLAATDTQYF. For the CDR3, the DNA is TGCAGTGCTAGAGTTCTAGCGGCCACAGATACGCAGTATTTT. V is TRBV20-1 and J is TRBJ2-3, with 7 bases that match TRBD2. From germline, CDR1 is DFQATT and CDR2 SNEGSKA (reference sequence). This CDR3 is built from 14 residues. Unmatched junction bases numbered 3, after V lost 1 base and J lost 2 bases.

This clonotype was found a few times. CDR3 nucleotide sequence: TGTGCCAGCAGCATGCCGGGACTAGCTATGGGAAATGAGCAGTTCTTC. This translates into CASSMPGLAMGNEQFF. The V gene is TRBV7-8, the J gene TRBJ2-1; TRBD2 agrees at 9 bases. The CDR3 is 16 amino acids. V lost 5 bases to trimming and J lost 7 bases; unmatched junction nucleotides: 12. Germline V gene data show CDR1 as SGHVS and CDR2 as FQNEAQ.

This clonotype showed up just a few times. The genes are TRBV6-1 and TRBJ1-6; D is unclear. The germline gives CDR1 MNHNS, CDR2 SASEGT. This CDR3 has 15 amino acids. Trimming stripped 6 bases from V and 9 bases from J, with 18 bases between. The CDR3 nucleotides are TGTGCCAGCAGCCGCGCCTCCAGAGCCAGTTCACCCCTCCACTTT. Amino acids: CASSRASRASSPLHF.

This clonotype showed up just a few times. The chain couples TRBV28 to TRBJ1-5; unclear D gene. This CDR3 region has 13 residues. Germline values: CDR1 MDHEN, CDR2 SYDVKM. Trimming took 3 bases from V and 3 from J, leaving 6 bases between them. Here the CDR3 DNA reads TGTGCCAGCAGTTTCACCCCCAATCAGCCCCAGCATTTT. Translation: CASSFTPNQPQHF.

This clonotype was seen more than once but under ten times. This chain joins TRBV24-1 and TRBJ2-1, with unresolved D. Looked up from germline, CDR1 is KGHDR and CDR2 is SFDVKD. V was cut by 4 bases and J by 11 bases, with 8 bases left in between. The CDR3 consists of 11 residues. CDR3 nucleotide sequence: TGTGCCACCAGTGAGGGATCAAAGCAGTTCTTC. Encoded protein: CATSEGSKQFF.

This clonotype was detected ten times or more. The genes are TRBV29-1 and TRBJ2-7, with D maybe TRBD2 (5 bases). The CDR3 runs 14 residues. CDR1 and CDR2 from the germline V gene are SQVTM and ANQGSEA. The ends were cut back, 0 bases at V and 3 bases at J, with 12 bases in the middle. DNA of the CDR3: TGCAGCGTTGAAGATCGGGCGGGTAACTACGAGCAGTACTTC. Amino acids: CSVEDRAGNYEQYF.

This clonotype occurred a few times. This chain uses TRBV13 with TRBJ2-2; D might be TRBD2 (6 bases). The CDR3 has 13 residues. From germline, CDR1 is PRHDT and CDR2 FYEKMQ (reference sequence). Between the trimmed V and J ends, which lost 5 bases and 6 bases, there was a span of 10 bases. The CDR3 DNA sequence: TGTGCCAGCAGCCCGGGACTCTCCGGGGAGCTGTTTTTT. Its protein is CASSPGLSGELFF.

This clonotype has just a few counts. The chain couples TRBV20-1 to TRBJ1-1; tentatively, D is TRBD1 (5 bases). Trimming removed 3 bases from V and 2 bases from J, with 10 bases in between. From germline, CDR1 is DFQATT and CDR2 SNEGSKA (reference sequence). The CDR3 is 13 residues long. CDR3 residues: CSASRQTNTEAFF. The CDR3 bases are TGCAGTGCTAGTAGACAGACTAACACTGAAGCTTTCTTT.

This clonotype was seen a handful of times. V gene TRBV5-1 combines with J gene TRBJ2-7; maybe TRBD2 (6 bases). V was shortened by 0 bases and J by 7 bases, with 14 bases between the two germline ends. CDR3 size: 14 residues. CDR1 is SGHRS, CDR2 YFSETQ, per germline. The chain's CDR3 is CASSLGSGKGEQYF. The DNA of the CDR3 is TGCGCCAGCAGCTTGGGTAGCGGTAAGGGAGAGCAGTACTTC.

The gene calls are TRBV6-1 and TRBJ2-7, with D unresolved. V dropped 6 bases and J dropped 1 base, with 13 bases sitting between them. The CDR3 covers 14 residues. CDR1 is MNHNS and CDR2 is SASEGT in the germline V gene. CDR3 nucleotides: TGTGCCAGCAGACCTCGGGTGTGGTCCTACGAGCAGTACTTC. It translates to CASRPRVWSYEQYF.

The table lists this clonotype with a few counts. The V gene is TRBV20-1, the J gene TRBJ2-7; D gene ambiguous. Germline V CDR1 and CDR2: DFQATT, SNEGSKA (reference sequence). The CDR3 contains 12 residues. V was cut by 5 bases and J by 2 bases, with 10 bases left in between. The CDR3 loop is CSAPRVPYEQYF. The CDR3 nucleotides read TGCAGTGCTCCCCGGGTTCCCTACGAGCAGTACTTC.

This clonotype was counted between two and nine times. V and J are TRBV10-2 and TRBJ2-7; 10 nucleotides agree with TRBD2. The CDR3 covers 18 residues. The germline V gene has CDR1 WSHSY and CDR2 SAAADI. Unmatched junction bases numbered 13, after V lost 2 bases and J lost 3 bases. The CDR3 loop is CASSEIPSGGREYYEQYF. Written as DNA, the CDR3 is TGCGCCAGCAGTGAGATTCCTAGCGGGGGCCGAGAGTACTACGAGCAGTACTTC.

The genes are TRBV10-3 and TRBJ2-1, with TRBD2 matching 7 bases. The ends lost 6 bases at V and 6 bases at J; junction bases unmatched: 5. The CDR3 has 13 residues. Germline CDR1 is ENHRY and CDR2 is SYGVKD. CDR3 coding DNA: TGTGCCATCAGCACGGGACTAATCAATGAGCAGTTCTTC. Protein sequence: CAISTGLINEQFF.

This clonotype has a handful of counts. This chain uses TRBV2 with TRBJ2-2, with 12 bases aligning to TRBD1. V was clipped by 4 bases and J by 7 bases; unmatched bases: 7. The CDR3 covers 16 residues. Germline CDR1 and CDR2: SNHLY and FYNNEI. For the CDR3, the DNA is TGTGCCAGCAGTGCGTGGGGACAGGGGGCGAACGGGGAGCTGTTTTTT. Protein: CASSAWGQGANGELFF.

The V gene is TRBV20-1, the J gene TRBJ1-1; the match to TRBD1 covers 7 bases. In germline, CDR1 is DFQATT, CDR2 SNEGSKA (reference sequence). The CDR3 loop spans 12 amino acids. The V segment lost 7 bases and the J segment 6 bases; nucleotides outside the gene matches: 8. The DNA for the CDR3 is TGCAGTGGCTTGGGACAGTCGGCTGAAGCTTTCTTT. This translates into CSGLGQSAEAFF.

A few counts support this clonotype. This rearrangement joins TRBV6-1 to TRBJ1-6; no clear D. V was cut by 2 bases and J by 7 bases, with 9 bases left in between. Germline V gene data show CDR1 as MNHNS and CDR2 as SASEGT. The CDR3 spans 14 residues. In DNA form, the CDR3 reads TGTGCCAGCAGTGAACGAGCAGGCAATTCACCCCTCCACTTT. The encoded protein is CASSERAGNSPLHF.

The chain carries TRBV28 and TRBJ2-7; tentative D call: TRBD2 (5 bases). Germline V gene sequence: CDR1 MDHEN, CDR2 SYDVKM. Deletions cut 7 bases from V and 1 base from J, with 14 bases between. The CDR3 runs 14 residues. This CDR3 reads CASTTGGGSYEQYF. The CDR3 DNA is TGTGCCAGCACCACCGGAGGCGGGTCCTACGAGCAGTACTTC. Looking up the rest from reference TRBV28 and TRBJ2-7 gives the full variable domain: DVKVTQSSRYLVKRTGEKVFLECVQDMDHENMFWYRQDPGLGLRLIYFSYDVKMKEKGDIPEGYSVSREKKERFSLILESASTNQTSMYLCASTTGGGSYEQYFGPGTRLTVT.

The CDR3 coding sequence is TGCGCCAGCAGCCACCAGGGTTCCCAGCCCCAGCATTTT. It specifies CASSHQGSQPQHF. The V call is TRBV4-1, the J call TRBJ1-5, with D maybe TRBD1 (5 bases). Germline V gives CDR1 MGHRA, CDR2 YSYEKL. V was clipped by 3 bases and J by 7 bases, with 10 bases between them. This CDR3 has 13 amino acids.

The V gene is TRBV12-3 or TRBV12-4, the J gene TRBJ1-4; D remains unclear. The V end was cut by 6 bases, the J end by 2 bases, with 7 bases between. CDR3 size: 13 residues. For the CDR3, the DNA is TGTGCCAGCAGCCCCGACACTAATGAAAAACTGTTTTTT. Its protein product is CASSPDTNEKLFF.

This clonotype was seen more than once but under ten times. The CDR3 loop reads CASTLSFSTDTQYF. The CDR3 nucleotides read TGTGCCAGCACCCTAAGCTTTAGCACAGATACGCAGTATTTT. The chain joins TRBV27 to TRBJ2-3; D is uncertain. Germline lookup yields CDR1 MNHEY and CDR2 SMNVEV (reference sequence). The CDR3 contains 14 residues. The V end lost 7 bases, the J end lost 0 bases, and 11 bases lay between the germline ends.

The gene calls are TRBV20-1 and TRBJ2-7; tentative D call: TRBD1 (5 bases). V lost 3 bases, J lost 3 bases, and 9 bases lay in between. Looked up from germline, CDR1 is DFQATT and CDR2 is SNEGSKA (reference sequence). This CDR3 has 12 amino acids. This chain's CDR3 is CSASPRVYEQYF. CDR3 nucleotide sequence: TGCAGTGCTAGCCCCAGGGTCTACGAGCAGTACTTC.

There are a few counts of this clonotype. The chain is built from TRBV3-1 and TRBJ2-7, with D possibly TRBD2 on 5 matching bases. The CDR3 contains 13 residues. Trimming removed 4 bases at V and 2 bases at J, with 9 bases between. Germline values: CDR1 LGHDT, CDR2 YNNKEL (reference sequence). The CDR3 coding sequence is TGTGCCAGCAGCCGGAGGAGTACCTACGAGCAGTACTTC. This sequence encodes CASSRRSTYEQYF.

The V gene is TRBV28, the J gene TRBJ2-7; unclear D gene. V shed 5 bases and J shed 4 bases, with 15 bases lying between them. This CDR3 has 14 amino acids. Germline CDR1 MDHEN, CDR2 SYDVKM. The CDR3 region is CASSETRPSYEQYF. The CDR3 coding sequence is TGTGCCAGCAGTGAGACTCGACCGTCATACGAGCAGTACTTC.

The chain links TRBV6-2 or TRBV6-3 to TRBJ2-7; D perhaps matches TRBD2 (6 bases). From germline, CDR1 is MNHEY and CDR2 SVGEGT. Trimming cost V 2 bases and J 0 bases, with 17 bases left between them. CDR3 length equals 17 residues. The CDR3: CASSYAARTIHSYEQYF. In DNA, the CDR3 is TGTGCCAGCAGTTACGCCGCAAGGACTATCCACTCCTACGAGCAGTACTTC.

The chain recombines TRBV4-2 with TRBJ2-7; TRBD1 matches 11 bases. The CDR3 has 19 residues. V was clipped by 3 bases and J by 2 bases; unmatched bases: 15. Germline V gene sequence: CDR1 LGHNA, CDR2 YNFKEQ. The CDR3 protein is CASSHPDRGPFHNPYEQYF. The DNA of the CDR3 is TGTGCCAGCAGCCACCCGGACAGGGGGCCCTTCCATAACCCCTACGAGCAGTACTTC.

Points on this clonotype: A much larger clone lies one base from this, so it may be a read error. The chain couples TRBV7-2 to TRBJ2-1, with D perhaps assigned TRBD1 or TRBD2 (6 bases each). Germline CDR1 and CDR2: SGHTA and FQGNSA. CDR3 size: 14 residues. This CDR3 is CAGSLGGIVNEQFF. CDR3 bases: TGTGCCGGCAGCTTAGGGGGGATTGTCAATGAGCAGTTCTTC.

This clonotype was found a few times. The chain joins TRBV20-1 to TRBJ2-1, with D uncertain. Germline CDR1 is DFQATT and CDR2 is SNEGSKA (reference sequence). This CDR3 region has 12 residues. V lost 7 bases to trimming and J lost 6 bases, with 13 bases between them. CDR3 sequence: CSGGLGPNEQFF. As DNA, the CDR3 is TGCAGTGGGGGATTGGGCCCCAATGAGCAGTTCTTC.

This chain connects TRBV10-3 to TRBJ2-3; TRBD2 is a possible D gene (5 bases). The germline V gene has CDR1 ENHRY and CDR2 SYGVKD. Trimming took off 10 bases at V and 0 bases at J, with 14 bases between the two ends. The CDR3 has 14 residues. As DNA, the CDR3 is TGTGCCACTCGGCGGGCGACTAGCACAGATACGCAGTATTTT. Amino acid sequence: CATRRATSTDTQYF.

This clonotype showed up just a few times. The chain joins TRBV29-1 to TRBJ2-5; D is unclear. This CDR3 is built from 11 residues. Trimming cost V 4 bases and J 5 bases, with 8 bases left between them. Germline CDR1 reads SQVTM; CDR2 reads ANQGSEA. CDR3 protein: CSVVSVETQYF. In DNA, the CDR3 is TGCAGCGTTGTGTCTGTGGAGACCCAGTACTTC.